A selection of T cell receptor beta chains follows, all from one sample in a study of cytomegalovirus exposure and HLA in healthy donors. Sequencing used immunoSEQ multiplex PCR; TCRdb keeps in-frame clones, though not all of them. This table has about 62,000 clones, around 87% appearing once. Sequenced material: PBMCs. The receptors here all came from a man between 18 and 29 years old in good health and CMV-seronegative. Each CDR3 is given with its conserved first and last residue. The D gene is left open where the match is weak. Expanded clones get a size class; other rows say once, few or many, or leave the size out.

D	V	J	length	size	DNA	CDR3
.	TRBV18	TRBJ2-5	14	once	TGTGCCAGCTCTCCAGGTCCACAGCAAGAGACCCAGTACTTC	CASSPGPQQETQYF
.	TRBV21-1	TRBJ1-4	14	.	TGTGCCAGCAGTCGGAGGGGAACTAATGAAAAACTGTTTTTT	CASSRRGTNEKLFF
TRBD1	TRBV6-5	TRBJ1-6	13	.	TGTGCCAGCAGGACAGGGGGAAATTCACCCCTCCACTTT	CASRTGGNSPLHF
TRBD1	TRBV15	TRBJ1-6	14	.	TGTGCCTCATCAGGGGGAAGGGGGAATTCACCCCTCCACTTT	CASSGGRGNSPLHF
.	TRBV9	TRBJ2-5	16	.	TGTGCCAGCAGCGTAGAGGGGGGGTGGGGTCGAGAGACCCAGTACTTC	CASSVEGGWGRETQYF
.	TRBV20-1	TRBJ2-1	11	once	TGCAGTGCTCTAGGCTACAATGAGCAGTTCTTC	CSALGYNEQFF
.	TRBV21-1	TRBJ1-5	15	.	TGTGCCAGCAGCTTCCGACAGGATCCCAATCAGCCCCAGCATTTT	CASSFRQDPNQPQHF
.	TRBV10-1	TRBJ1-1	13	.	TGCGCCAGCAGTGGGAGCTACAACACTGAAGCTTTCTTT	CASSGSYNTEAFF
.	TRBV2	TRBJ1-2	14	few	TGTGCCAGCAGTGTTCTCAGGGATCAATATGGCTACACCTTC	CASSVLRDQYGYTF
.	TRBV19	TRBJ2-5	14	.	TGTGCCAGTAGTATTATGTTGTCCCAAGAGACCCAGTACTTC	CASSIMLSQETQYF
.	TRBV6-6	TRBJ1-5	15	.	TGTGCCAGCAGTTTCGAACAGGGTAGCAATCAGCCCCAGCATTTT	CASSFEQGSNQPQHF
TRBD1	TRBV5-6	TRBJ1-1	15	.	TGTGCCAGCAGCGGCGGGACAGGGGGCAAGACTGAAGCTTTCTTT	CASSGGTGGKTEAFF
TRBD1	TRBV5-4	TRBJ2-1	14	.	TGTGCCACTCGTCCGGGACAGGGGGCGTATGAGCAGTTCTTC	CATRPGQGAYEQFF
TRBD1	TRBV9	TRBJ1-4	15	.	TGTGCCAGCAGCGAGGGGGACAGGGGGATTGAAAAACTGTTTTTT	CASSEGDRGIEKLFF
TRBD2	TRBV19	TRBJ2-3	15	.	TGTGCCAGTAGTATAGCGAGCGGGGGGACCGATACGCAGTATTTT	CASSIASGGTDTQYF
TRBD2	TRBV27	TRBJ2-7	14	.	TGTGCCAGCAGCCCAGGAGCGGGGGGTTACGAGCAGTACTTC	CASSPGAGGYEQYF
TRBD1	TRBV27	TRBJ1-3	13	.	TGTGCCGGCAGTTCCGACAGGGAGGACACCATATATTTT	CAGSSDREDTIYF
.	TRBV18	TRBJ1-2	16	once	TGTGCCAGCTCACCAAGGGCCCGGGAGGAGGGCTATGGCTACACCTTC	CASSPRAREEGYGYTF
.	TRBV27	TRBJ1-6	13	.	TGTGCCAGCAGTTTGGGGGGAGGATCACCCCTCCACTTT	CASSLGGGSPLHF
.	TRBV29-1	TRBJ1-4	14	.	TGCAGCGTTATAGGGACGGGGGGAAATGAAAAACTGTTTTTT	CSVIGTGGNEKLFF
TRBD2	TRBV27	TRBJ2-1	15	once	TGTGCCAGCAGTTTTTCCGGGACTACCGACAATGAGCAGTTCTTC	CASSFSGTTDNEQFF
TRBD1	TRBV19	TRBJ1-1	14	.	TGTGCCAGTAGTACAGGACAGGGAGGGACTGAAGCTTTCTTT	CASSTGQGGTEAFF
.	TRBV6-5	TRBJ1-2	14	.	TGTGCCAGCAGTTACCAGGGGCGCAGCTATGGCTACACCTTC	CASSYQGRSYGYTF
TRBD2	TRBV10-3	TRBJ2-7	13	.	TGTGCCATAGCCGGGACTAGCAGGTACGAGCAGTACTTC	CAIAGTSRYEQYF
TRBD2	TRBV9	TRBJ2-7	15	.	TGTGCCAGCAGCGTCGGTGGGACTAGCTCCTACGAGCAGTACTTC	CASSVGGTSSYEQYF
TRBD1	TRBV4-1	TRBJ2-5	16	.	TGCGCCAGCAGCCAAGTCCTGGACAGGGGAGGGGAGACCCAGTACTTC	CASSQVLDRGGETQYF
TRBD1	TRBV7-9	TRBJ2-6	17	.	TGTGCCAGCAGCTCAGCGCAGGGGGCGGAAGGGGCCAACGTCCTGACTTTC	CASSSAQGAEGANVLTF
.	TRBV6-5	TRBJ2-3	14	.	TGTGCCAGCAGCCAGGGATCTTCCACAGATACGCAGTATTTT	CASSQGSSTDTQYF
TRBD2	TRBV7-6	TRBJ2-5	14	.	TGTGCCAGCAATAGCGGGGGGGCTTGGGAGACCCAGTACTTC	CASNSGGAWETQYF
.	TRBV10-3	TRBJ1-4	14	once	TGTGCCATCAGTGAGTCCAGGGATGGCGAAAAACTGTTTTTT	CAISESRDGEKLFF
.	TRBV9	TRBJ2-7	14	.	TGTGCCAGCAGCGTAGGACATCTGAACTACGAGCAGTACTTC	CASSVGHLNYEQYF
TRBD1	TRBV15	TRBJ1-5	15	few	TGTGCCACCAGCGATCCAGGGGGGAGCAATCAGCCCCAGCATTTT	CATSDPGGSNQPQHF
.	TRBV28	TRBJ1-2	14	.	TGTGCCAGCAGTTCCCCCGGGGGACCCTATGGCTACACCTTC	CASSSPGGPYGYTF
.	TRBV7-2	TRBJ2-7	17	.	TGTGCCAGCAGCTTAGGTGATATGCGGGGGCTCGGGGGGGAGCAGTACTTC	CASSLGDMRGLGGEQYF
TRBD2	TRBV28	TRBJ2-7	13	.	TGTGCCAGCAGTAGCGGGGGTAACTACGAGCAGTACTTC	CASSSGGNYEQYF
TRBD1	TRBV4-1	TRBJ1-5	17	.	TGCGCCAGCAGCCAAAGGGACGGGGACAGGGACCCTCGGGCCCAGCATTTT	CASSQRDGDRDPRAQHF
.	TRBV4-2	TRBJ1-3	15	once	TGTGCCAGCAGCCAAGAGGTTAGCTCTGGAAACACCATATATTTT	CASSQEVSSGNTIYF
.	TRBV5-6	TRBJ1-5	14	.	TGTGCCAGCAGCTTGGGGAGAGGCAATCAGCCCCAGCATTTT	CASSLGRGNQPQHF
.	TRBV30	TRBJ1-5	16	few	TGTGCCTGGAGCTCCCGCGGGGGACTAGCCAATCAGCCCCAGCATTTT	CAWSSRGGLANQPQHF
TRBD1	TRBV6-5	TRBJ2-4	14	.	TGTGCCAGCAGTTCTCCTCAGGGGGCAAACATTCAGTACTTC	CASSSPQGANIQYF
.	TRBV2	TRBJ2-2	18	.	TGTGCCAGCAGTGAAAGTGGATGGCGGGCAGACAACACCGGGGAGCTGTTTTTT	CASSESGWRADNTGELFF